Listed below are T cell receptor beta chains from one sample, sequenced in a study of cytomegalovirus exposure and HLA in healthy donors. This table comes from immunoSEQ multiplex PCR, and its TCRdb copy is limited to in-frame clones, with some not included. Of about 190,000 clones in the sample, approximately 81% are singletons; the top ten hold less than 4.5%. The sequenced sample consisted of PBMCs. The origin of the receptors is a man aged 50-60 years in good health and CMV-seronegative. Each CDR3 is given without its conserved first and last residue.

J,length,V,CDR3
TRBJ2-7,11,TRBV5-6,ASSLRRGYEQY
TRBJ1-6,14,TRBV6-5,ASSYLTGITNSPLH
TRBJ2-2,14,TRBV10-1,ASTRSGTGDTGELF
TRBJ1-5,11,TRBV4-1,ASSPDRDQPQH
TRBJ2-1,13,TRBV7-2,ASSFRGSSYNEQF
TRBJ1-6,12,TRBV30,AWERTGFNSPLH
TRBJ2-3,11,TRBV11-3,ASSLGGTDTQY
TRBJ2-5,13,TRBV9,ASSAGGGSQETQY
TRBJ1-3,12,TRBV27,ASRLTGVGNTIY
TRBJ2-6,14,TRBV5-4,ASSPGQGAGANVLT
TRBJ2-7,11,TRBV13,ASSTGGVYEQY
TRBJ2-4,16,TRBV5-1,ASSPGLAGGPAKNIQY
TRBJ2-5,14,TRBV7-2,ASSLRYREVQETQY
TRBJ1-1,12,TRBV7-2,ASSLKRVNTEAF
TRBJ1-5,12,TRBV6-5,ASSYGRRDQPQH
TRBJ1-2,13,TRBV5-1,ASSLPGAINYGYT